This section outlines one TCR beta chain sequence together with its context. Sequenced by immunoSEQ multiplex PCR; TCRdb stores in-frame clones only, minus some. This sample has a few hundred thousand clones, with around 90% found just once. This record belongs to a study of blood T cell repertoires in COVID-19. Sequenced: PBMCs or T cells enriched from blood (not recorded which). This TCR derives from a human donor in a cohort exposed to, infected with or recovered from COVID-19 (not recorded which). The donor label of this sample is uncertain.

The CDR3 region has the DNA TGTGCCATCAGTGAGGAGGTAGGAGCGAACACTGAAGCTTTCTTT. It codes for CAISEEVGANTEAFF. This chain links TRBV10-3 with TRBJ1-1; D ambiguous. Trimming left V 2 bases short and J 1 base short, with 11 bases between. The CDR3 consists of 15 residues. From germline, CDR1 is ENHRY and CDR2 SYGVKD.